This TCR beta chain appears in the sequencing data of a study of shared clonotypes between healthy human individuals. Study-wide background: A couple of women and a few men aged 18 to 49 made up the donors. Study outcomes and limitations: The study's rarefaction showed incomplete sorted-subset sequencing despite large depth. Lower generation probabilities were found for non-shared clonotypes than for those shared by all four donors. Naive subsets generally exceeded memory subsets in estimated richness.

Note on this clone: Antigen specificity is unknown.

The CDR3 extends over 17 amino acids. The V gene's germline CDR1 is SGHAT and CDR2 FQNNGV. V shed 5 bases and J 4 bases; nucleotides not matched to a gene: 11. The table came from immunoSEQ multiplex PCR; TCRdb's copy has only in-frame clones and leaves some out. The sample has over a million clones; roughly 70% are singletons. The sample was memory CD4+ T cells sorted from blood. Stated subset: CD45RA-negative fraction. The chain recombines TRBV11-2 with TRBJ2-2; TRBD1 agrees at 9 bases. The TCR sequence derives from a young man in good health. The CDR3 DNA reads TGTGCCAGCAGCATACGGACAGGGGTTCTTGGCACCGGGGAGCTGTTTTTT. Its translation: CASSIRTGVLGTGELFF.